This entry describes one TCR beta chain. This entry is derived from a study of blood T cell repertoires in COVID-19. The overall study: From T cells, B-cell-depleted T cells, or PBMCs came the material, which was cDNA or gDNA.

The data were produced by immunoSEQ multiplex PCR, yet TCRdb's version contains in-frame clones alone and is incomplete. Found here are some 120,000 clones, about 90% of them singletons; the top ten hold almost 0.9%. Trimming cost V 2 bases and J 3 bases, with 11 bases left between them. Germline CDR1 reads MNHEY; CDR2 reads SVGAGI. The CDR3 has 15 amino acids. Sequenced material: peripheral blood. The sequence derives from a woman aged 45-60 years with active or convalescent COVID-19. The genes are TRBV6-5 and TRBJ1-3; perhaps TRBD1 as D (5 bases). The CDR3 loop reads CASSYIAGDGNTIYF. The CDR3, as DNA: TGTGCCAGCAGTTACATTGCGGGGGATGGAAACACCATATATTTT.